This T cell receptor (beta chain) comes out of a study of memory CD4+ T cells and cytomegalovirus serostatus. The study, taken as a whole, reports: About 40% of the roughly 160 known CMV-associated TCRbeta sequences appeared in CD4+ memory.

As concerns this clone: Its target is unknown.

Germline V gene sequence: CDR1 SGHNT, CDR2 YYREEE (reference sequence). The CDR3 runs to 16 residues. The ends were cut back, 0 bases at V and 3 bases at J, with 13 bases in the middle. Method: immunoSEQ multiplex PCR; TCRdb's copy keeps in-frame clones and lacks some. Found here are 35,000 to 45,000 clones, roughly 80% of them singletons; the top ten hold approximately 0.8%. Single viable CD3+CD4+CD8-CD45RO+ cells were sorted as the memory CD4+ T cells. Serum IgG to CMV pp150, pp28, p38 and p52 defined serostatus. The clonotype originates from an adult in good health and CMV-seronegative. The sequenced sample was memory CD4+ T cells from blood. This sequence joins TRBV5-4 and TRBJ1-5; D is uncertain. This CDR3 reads CASSLGYLGDNQPQHF. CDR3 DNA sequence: TGTGCCAGCAGCTTGGGTTATTTGGGCGACAATCAGCCCCAGCATTTT.